These 24 T cell receptor beta chains were all obtained from the same sample, sequenced in a study of molecular identifiers for immune sequencing clone quantification. One entry per CDR3 protein results from TCRdb running MiXCR on the PCR reads. The sample holds around 460,000 distinct CDR3 sequences, around 25% seen once. Sequencing was done on a sample of naive CD8+ T cells from blood, with Jurkat cell RNA spiked in. As to subset: FACS-sorted CD8+CD4-CCR7+CD45RA+ naive T cells. The receptor source for this set is a human donor in good health. Some libraries in this study had Jurkat cell RNA spiked in.

J is TRBJ1-5 and V is TRBV7-9; maybe TRBD1 (5 bases). Germline CDR1 is SEHNR and CDR2 is FQNEAQ (reference sequence). V shed 11 bases and J shed 2 bases, with 16 bases lying between them. The CDR3 has 14 residues. CDR3 amino acids: CAADEGRGNQPQHF. CDR3 DNA: TGTGCCGCCGACGAGGGCAGGGGCAATCAGCCCCAGCATTTT.

Turning to this clonotype: A much larger clonotype is one base distant, so this may be a read error. The chain uses TRBV4-2 and TRBJ2-7, with D maybe TRBD1 (6 bases). V lost 7 bases to trimming and J lost 7 bases, with 20 bases between them. Per germline, CDR1 LGHNA and CDR2 YNFKEQ. The CDR3 consists of 14 residues. The CDR3, as DNA: TGTGCCAGCAACCCCCGGGACACGCAAAGGGAGCAGTACTTC. It is translated as CASNPRDTQREQYF.

This clonotype was counted ten times or more. The V gene is TRBV6-1, the J gene TRBJ1-1; D perhaps matches TRBD1 (5 bases). Trimming shortened V by 3 bases and J by 0 bases, and 8 bases separated the two germline ends. Germline CDR1 reads MNHNS; CDR2 reads SASEGT. The CDR3 sequence is 14 residues long. DNA of the CDR3: TGTGCCAGCAGTGATATGGGGCTGAACACTGAAGCTTTCTTT. Translation: CASSDMGLNTEAFF.

This sequence joins TRBV12-3 or TRBV12-4 and TRBJ2-2; TRBD2 matches at 11 bases. CDR3 length: 19 residues. Trimming cost V 5 bases and J 0 bases; bases outside gene matches: 11. The CDR3 protein is CASSLRLAGGPANTGELFF. In DNA, the CDR3 is TGTGCCAGCAGTCTAAGGCTAGCGGGGGGCCCCGCGAACACCGGGGAGCTGTTTTTT.

The chain joins TRBV12-3 or TRBV12-4 to TRBJ1-2; TRBD1 is a possible D gene (5 bases). CDR3 length equals 15 residues. The V gene lost 4 bases and the J gene lost 5 bases, with 17 bases spanning the gap. The CDR3 loop is CASSWDLRILYGYTF. The CDR3 DNA reads TGTGCCAGCAGTTGGGACCTCAGGATCCTTTATGGCTACACCTTC.

This clonotype was recorded a few times. The J gene is TRBJ1-6, the V gene TRBV4-1; 10 bases map to TRBD1. This CDR3 region has 16 residues. The V segment lost 6 bases and the J segment 6 bases; nucleotides outside the gene matches: 8. Germline assignment: CDR1 MGHRA and CDR2 YSYEKL. The CDR3 DNA reads TGCGCCAGCAGTGGGACAGGGGACTTAGGTAATTCACCCCTCCACTTT. It translates to CASSGTGDLGNSPLHF.

This clonotype showed up many times. V and J are TRBV7-2 and TRBJ2-7; 9 bases are shared with TRBD2. Unmatched junction bases numbered 5, after V lost 6 bases and J lost 2 bases. The CDR3 runs to 14 residues. CDR1 is SGHTA, CDR2 FQGNSA, per germline. CDR3 coding DNA: TGTGCCAGCAGGAAGACTAGCGGAACCTACGAGCAGTACTTC. The encoded protein is CASRKTSGTYEQYF.

A few counts support this clonotype. This sequence joins TRBV6-2 or TRBV6-3 and TRBJ2-1, with 8 nucleotides matching TRBD2. The V gene end was trimmed by 7 bases and the J gene end by 2 bases; junction bases not matched to a gene: 4. Per the germline V gene, CDR1 is MNHEY and CDR2 is SVGEGT. This CDR3 is 14 amino acids long. CDR3 amino acids: CASTSGGAYNEQFF. DNA of the CDR3: TGTGCCAGCACGTCCGGGGGGGCCTACAATGAGCAGTTCTTC.

The gene calls are TRBV18 and TRBJ2-7, with a tentative D call TRBD2 (6 bases). The CDR3 contains 15 residues. The germline CDR1 and CDR2 sequences are KGHSH and LQKENI. Trimming stripped 5 bases from V and 1 base from J, with 15 bases between. Here the CDR3 reads CASSESDYASYEQYF. The DNA of the CDR3 is TGTGCCAGCTCAGAGTCGGACTACGCGTCCTACGAGCAGTACTTC.

This clonotype showed up just a few times. CDR3 residues: CASSGGLQEKLFF. Here the CDR3 DNA reads TGCGCCAGCAGTGGGGGACTGCAGGAAAAACTGTTTTTT. The chain is built from TRBV10-2 and TRBJ1-4; D perhaps matches TRBD1 (5 bases). CDR1 is WSHSY and CDR2 is SAAADI in the germline V gene. The V and J ends lost 4 bases and 8 bases respectively, with 11 bases between them. This CDR3 has 13 amino acids.

This chain uses TRBV5-5 with TRBJ2-2; 10 bases match TRBD1. The trim removed 5 bases at V and 3 bases at J, leaving 7 bases unmatched. The CDR3 spans 16 residues. Germline assignment: CDR1 SGHKS and CDR2 YYEKEE (reference sequence). In DNA, the CDR3 is TGTGCCAGCAGTTCGACCGGGACAGGGGACACCGGGGAGCTGTTTTTT. Translating gives CASSSTGTGDTGELFF.

As for this clonotype: The missing conserved phenylalanine or tryptophan at the end of this CDR3 makes a read error likely. V and J are TRBV19 and TRBJ2-7; 9 positions agree with TRBD1. V gave up 4 bases and J gave up 5 bases; unmatched junction bases: 3. The CDR3 is 13 amino acids. Germline CDR1 reads LNHDA; CDR2 reads SQIVND (reference sequence). The CDR3 region has the DNA TGTGCCAGTAGTACGACAGGGGGTAACGAGCAGTACTCC. Its translation: CASSTTGGNEQYS.

The rearrangement uses TRBV6-5 and TRBJ1-2; D unclear. CDR1 MNHEY and CDR2 SVGAGI come from the germline V gene. This CDR3 contains 13 residues. The V end lost 6 bases, the J end lost 4 bases, and 12 bases lay between the germline ends. In DNA, the CDR3 is TGTGCCAGCAGCCCCGGACCGATCTATGGCTACACCTTC. Translating gives CASSPGPIYGYTF.

This clonotype appeared a single time. V usage is TRBV27 and J usage is TRBJ2-7; a possible D gene is TRBD2 (7 bases). Trimming removed 6 bases at V and 5 bases at J, with 17 bases between. Germline loops: CDR1 MNHEY, CDR2 SMNVEV (reference sequence). This CDR3 has 14 residues. The CDR3 spells CASSSGSGGHEQYF. The CDR3 DNA is TGTGCCAGCAGCTCTGGTTCGGGGGGCCACGAGCAGTACTTC.

The rearrangement joins TRBV6-5 to TRBJ1-1, with 7 bases lining up with TRBD1. CDR3 length: 15 amino acids. Germline V gives CDR1 MNHEY, CDR2 SVGAGI. Losses at the gene ends were 6 bases for V and 1 base for J; bases not matched to a gene: 8. CDR3 in DNA: TGTGCCAGCAGGGTACAGGGGTGGGGGAACACTGAAGCTTTCTTT. Protein product: CASRVQGWGNTEAFF.

This chain links TRBV5-1 with TRBJ1-1; weak D call: TRBD1 (5 bases). The germline V and J ends were trimmed by 4 bases and 7 bases, with 17 bases remaining between them. This CDR3 has 14 residues. The germline V gene has CDR1 SGHRS and CDR2 YFSETQ. The CDR3 DNA reads as TGCGCCAGCAGCCCCGGGGGAGAGGCTGTTGAAGCTTTCTTT. Translating gives CASSPGGEAVEAFF.

V is TRBV6-6 and J is TRBJ1-3; D is unresolved. Germline V gives CDR1 MNHNY, CDR2 SVGAGI (reference sequence). V was clipped by 5 bases and J by 8 bases, with 19 bases between them. The CDR3 contains 15 residues. CDR3 sequence reads: CASSQTGLHGDTIYF. CDR3 bases: TGTGCCAGCAGTCAGACCGGGCTTCACGGGGACACCATATATTTT.

In regard to this clonotype: Its ends do not fully match the called genes, so a read error is possible. The rearrangement joins TRBV6-5 to TRBJ2-2; unclear D gene. The CDR3 length is 13 residues. Germline V gene lookup returns CDR1 MNHEY and CDR2 SVGAGI. CDR3 nucleotide sequence: TGTGCCCGCAGTTATCCGGGTTTCGGGGAGCTGTTTTTT. Amino acids: CARSYPGFGELFF.

On this clonotype itself: This could be a read error, since a much larger clone is one nucleotide away. The chain combines TRBV12-3 or TRBV12-4 with TRBJ2-5, with TRBD1 identical over 9 bases. CDR3 length equals 14 residues. CDR3 bases: TGTGCCAGCACAAGACGCCGGGACAGGGAGACCCGGTACTTC. Its translation is CASTRRRDRETRYF.

This clonotype was recorded at least ten times. The V call is TRBV7-9, the J call TRBJ2-3; tentatively, D is TRBD1 (6 bases). The CDR3 is 16 residues long. Trimming took 5 bases from V and 3 from J, leaving 18 bases between them. Germline V CDR1 and CDR2: SEHNR, FQNEAQ (reference sequence). For the CDR3, the DNA is TGTGCCAGCAGCCCCACCCAAGGGGGAAGGACAGATACGCAGTATTTT. This sequence encodes CASSPTQGGRTDTQYF.

V gene TRBV6-2 or TRBV6-3 combines with J gene TRBJ2-7; unclear D gene. The CDR3 has 15 residues. Germline CDR1 is MNHEY and CDR2 is SVGEGT. V dropped 7 bases and J dropped 2 bases, with 18 bases sitting between them. This CDR3 is CASIVGPDQAYEQYF. The CDR3 DNA is TGTGCCAGCATTGTGGGCCCTGACCAGGCCTACGAGCAGTACTTC.

In this sample, this clonotype turned up a few times. CDR3 DNA sequence: TGTGCCAGCAGTTTTTCGGGGACACAACCCTACGAGCAGTACTTC. This encodes CASSFSGTQPYEQYF. The V and J genes are TRBV12-3 or TRBV12-4 and TRBJ2-7; possibly TRBD1 for D (6 bases). This CDR3 has 15 residues. Trimming shortened V by 3 bases and J by 2 bases, and 14 bases separated the two germline ends.

This chain connects TRBV11-2 to TRBJ2-1; TRBD2 aligns across 9 bases. The CDR3 loop spans 15 amino acids. The germline gives CDR1 SGHAT, CDR2 FQNNGV. After removal of 5 bases from V and 3 bases from J, the junction contained 5 bases not matched to a gene. As DNA, the CDR3 is TGTGCCAGCAGCGTATCTAGCGGGAACTACAATGAGCAGTTCTTC. It codes for CASSVSSGNYNEQFF. The variable domain in full, completed from reference TRBV11-2 and TRBJ2-1, reads EAGVAQSPRYKIIEKRQSVAFWCNPISGHATLYWYQQILGQGPKLLIQFQNNGVVDDSQLPKDRFSAERLKGVDSTLKIQPAKLEDSAVYLCASSVSSGNYNEQFFGPGTRLTVL.

As regards this clonotype: One base away lies a much larger clone, so this may be a sequencing read error. This chain joins TRBV7-9 and TRBJ1-5; TRBD1 might be the D (5 bases). Per the germline V gene, CDR1 is SEHNR and CDR2 is FQNEAQ (reference sequence). The CDR3 consists of 13 residues. This CDR3 is CASSSMGTEPQRF. In nucleotides, the CDR3 is TGTGCCAGCAGCTCCATGGGGACCGAGCCCCAGCGTTTT. Full variable domain (missing parts from reference TRBV7-9 and TRBJ1-5): DTGVSQNPRHKITKRGQNVTFRCDPISEHNRLYWYRQTLGQGPEFLTYFQNEAQLEKSRLLSDRFSAERPKGSFSTLEIQRTEQGDSAMYLCASSSMGTEPQRFGDGTRLSIL.